This record concerns one TCR beta chain sequence. This clone was picked up one time. Which antigen it targets is not known. Base qualities were left out, and no much larger clone turns up one base away. TCR CDR3 regions were amplified from genomic DNA by multiplex PCR using the deep immunoSEQ assay. For each cell subset, the extracted genomic DNA was distributed evenly across all wells of several immunoSEQ 96-well plates, and each plate served as one replicate. For sorted subsets, each replicate PCR was loaded with around 200 ng genomic DNA, equivalent to 25,000 to 35,000 T cell genomes. Purified libraries were measured with a Qubit 3.0 fluorometer, size-checked on a Bioanalyzer 2100, and measured again with the KAPA Library Quantification kit. Every immunoSEQ 96-well plate was sequenced on a separate single-read 150-cycle Illumina NextSeq 550 flow cell. For the original study's pipeline: The immunoSEQ output contained only junctional sequences without quality scores, so filtering could not match that applied to full-length reads. Sequences were annotated with PyIR, a Python wrapper for IgBLAST v1.9, and V/J genes and CDR3 were assigned using IMGT germline references. Reads with weak V/J assignments (E-value above 1e-6), missing CDR3, stop codons, out-of-frame junctions, or ambiguous translated residues were removed. V3J clonotypes were defined by identical inferred V gene, J gene, and CDR3 amino acid sequence. Percentage overlap between repertoires was computed as shared unique clonotypes divided by the size of the smaller repertoire. RTK rarefaction, the Chao1 estimator, and Recon v2.1 estimates of unobserved clonotypes were used to assess repertoire richness. For all TCRbeta clonotypes obtained by the gDNA method from several donors, generation probabilities were computed with OLGA. TCRdb mirrors the immuneACCESS table, restricted to in-frame sequences. Some clones are absent from its copies; in checked studies, under half trace to an unresolved V gene, and the reason for the others is unknown. V, J and clone size derive from that table, while D and trimming were established from the DNA sequence. Present in this sample are some 660,000 clones, about three quarters of which were seen just once. The ten biggest clones cover around 1.8% of the sample.

These data are taken from a study of shared clonotypes between healthy human individuals (dated by TCRdb to about 2020). For the wider study: The cohort comprised a couple of women and a few men aged 18 to 49 years. Per donor, three plates each were used for CD4 naive and CD4 memory, two for CD8 naive, and one for CD8 memory. The study deeply sequenced blood TCR repertoires of about 5 healthy adults to estimate repertoire size and the extent of clonotype sharing between individuals. Libraries were prepared and TCR repertoires were sequenced by different laboratories using diverse techniques, in order to increase sequencing depth and limit assay-specific biases. Leukapheresis yielded between about 0.94 and 9.5 billion PBMCs per donor.

Healthy HIV-negative adults with no recently reported acute infections or vaccinations were included as donors. Every donor was a Caucasian adult living in Nashville, Tennessee, USA. Magnetic negative selection was used to enrich CD4+ T cells, after which naive cells were positively selected on CD45RA and the negative fraction became the memory subset. After blood collection by leukapheresis, PBMCs were isolated using Ficoll-Histopaque density gradient centrifugation and then cryopreserved in the vapor phase of liquid nitrogen. Purity and quantity of every magnetically sorted T cell population were checked by analytical flow cytometry. Each sorted fraction had its genomic DNA isolated and then quantified by UV absorbance on a Nanodrop 2000c. Broad study findings and their caveats: The small number of donors limited the genetic and exposure-history diversity represented. Larger estimated clonotype richness was generally found for naive subsets than for memory subsets. Sampling was restricted to blood, and TCR repertoires in tissue are likely to differ from TCR repertoires in blood. Clonotypes shared by all four sorted-subset donors showed higher generation probabilities than non-shared clonotypes. Pairwise subsampling led to the expectation that sequencing depth would affect the degree of clonotype sharing among donors. Rarefaction of sorted-subset datasets indicated incomplete sequencing despite the large sequencing depth. When a handful of donors were compared, the shared fraction of clonotypes was around 5% for naive CD4, more than 3% for naive CD8, more than 2% for memory CD4, and about 0.36% for memory CD8.

Material for sequencing was memory CD4+ T cells sorted from blood. The intended sense of this specimen's cell subset or site label: CD45RA-negative fraction. This TCR derives from a woman aged 30 to 39 in good health.

The DNA reads as follows: TGTGCCAGCAGTTATCGGCAGGGGTTTTCCTATGGCTACACCTTC. It specifies CASSYRQGFSYGYTF. Here the chain combines TRBV6-5 and TRBJ1-2; TRBD1 is a weak D gene call, 6 bases matching. V and J lose 3 bases and 4 bases, and a span of 15 bases separates them. Via the germline V gene, CDR1 is MNHEY and CDR2 SVGAGI. The CDR3 numbers 15 residues from cysteine through phenylalanine. Only CDR3 DNA is held: 45 bases, read in frame from base 1.